This TCR beta chain was identified in a study of CXCR3-negative and CXCR3-positive naive CD8 T cells. General study findings and limits: Researchers reported similar TRBV-TRBJ usage in naive CXCR3-negative and CXCR3-positive cells, though memory differed. CXCR3-negative naive cells had less hydrophobic TRB CDR3s than did CXCR3-positive naive cells. TRB CDR3 properties served as the basis for inferring TCR strength, and surface CD5 was comparable between naive subsets.

A remark on this clonotype: Its antigen remains unknown.

This CDR3 has 16 residues. Germline lookup yields CDR1 MNHNY and CDR2 SVGAGI (reference sequence). CD45RO-CCR7+CD27+CD95- was the phenotype of naive CD8+ T cells. In preparing the TRB cDNA libraries, 5' RACE with UMI labels was used. TCRdb re-called the 5' RACE reads; one entry per CDR3 protein, DNA not given. Recorded for this sample: tens of thousands of distinct CDR3 sequences. The source is a human donor in good health. Some clones in this sample may be carry-over from other donors' samples. The chain couples TRBV6-6 to TRBJ1-6. Sequencing was done on a sample of naive CXCR3+ CD8+ T cells from blood. Documented subset: CD45RO-CCR7+CD27+CD95- naive CD8+ T cells expressing CXCR3 (TNR3+). CDR3 protein: CASSYLRETGNSPLHF.